One T cell receptor (beta chain) is described in this entry. Its target antigen remains unknown. Qualities for individual bases were not recorded, and no much larger clone is one base off. The data were taken from a study of T cell repertoires in cytomegalovirus infection (dated 2019 in TCRdb). Notes on the research overall: Alongside well-studied HLA-B-restricted epitopes, the peptide stimulations were aimed at recently identified HLA-C-restricted CMV epitopes, whose presentation resists viral immunomodulation. Because public TCR beta signatures pointed to carriage of CMV infection together with the matching HLA type, the HLA type of each donor mattered for the analysis.

Overall study outcomes, separate from this receptor: In both this cohort and an independent roughly 350-donor cohort, the cumulative frequency of public TCR beta family members distinguished carriers of CMV infection plus the relevant HLA type. The ex vivo response was dominated by HLA-C-restricted CMV-specific TCR beta clonotypes, which also provided the single most frequent clonotype in two of eight donors.

Data came from an Illumina HiSeq 1500. TCRdb trimmed public reads at Q25 via fastp, called clones via MiXCR and kept in-frame beta chains. Each CDR3 protein appears once, grouped with its most common genes and DNA. Present in this sample are fewer than 350,000 distinct CDR3 sequences, about 29% of which were seen just once. Over 15% of the sample rests with the top ten. The treatment or condition label here, explained by the study, means: in vitro stimulation with specific CMV peptide epitopes to enrich CMV-specific T cells. The CDR3 spans 15 residues, from the cysteine through the phenylalanine. CDR3 DNA only is kept here, 45 bases in frame from base 1. The germline V and J ends show losses of 1 base and 7 bases respectively, and no gene match explains 8 bases of the junction. The germline V gene (reference sequence) yields LGHDT for CDR1 and YNNKEL for CDR2.

The sample consisted of cultured PBMCs, taken from culture after CMV antigen stimulation. This receptor chain uses TRBV3-1 and TRBJ1-2, with 8 middle bases fitting TRBD1. The clonotype comes from a human donor in good health (CMV status not recorded). Some clones in this sample may be carry-over from other donors' samples. The sequence in DNA is TGTGCCAGCAGCCAAGGCGCGACAGGGGATGGTGGCTACACCTTC. The translation is CASSQGATGDGGYTF. The variable domain in full, with residues beyond the CDR3 obtained from the reference TRBV3-1 and TRBJ1-2 genes, is DTAVSQTPKYLVTQMGNDKSIKCEQNLGHDTMYWYKQDSKKFLKIMFSYNNKELIINETVPNRFSPKSPDKAHLNLHINSLELGDSAVYFCASSQGATGDGGYTFGSGTRLTVV.